The clone carrying this T cell receptor (beta chain) was observed once. Its matching antigen is unknown. This specimen belongs to a study of cytomegalovirus exposure and HLA in healthy donors. Study-wide findings and caveats: What a later analysis reportedly showed was that an Asian-associated ancestry cluster had fewer N-insertions than the approximately 700-donor mean. In an earlier analysis, about 87% or about 30%: the productive usage of most TCR beta V segments. It was in a later analysis that TCR association rates were seen to vary by HLA locus, highest for DRB1 and lowest for HLA-C.

The PCR used 60 Vbeta and 13 Jbeta primers. Using immunoSEQ multiplex PCR, the repertoire was profiled, and TCRdb retains in-frame clones only, with some absent. The profile shows some 120,000 clones, over 70% of them singletons. CDR1 is MDHEN, CDR2 SYDVKM, per germline. CDR3 length equals 15 residues. J lost 2 bases, V lost 6 bases, and 5 bases had no gene match. Sequencing was done on a sample of PBMCs. The sequence was collected from a woman between 45 and 65 years old in good health and CMV-seronegative. The rearrangement uses TRBV28 and TRBJ2-7, with TRBD1 identical over 12 bases. In DNA form, the CDR3 reads TGTGCCAGCAGCCGCGGGACAGGGGGCACCTACGAGCAGTACTTC. As protein: CASSRGTGGTYEQYF.